This T cell receptor beta chain was sequenced for a study of control samples from healthy donors and cancer patients. Measured with immunoSEQ multiplex PCR; TCRdb has only the in-frame clones, and not every one. The table shows 26,000 or so clones, with 91% occurring only once. In germline, CDR1 is MDHEN, CDR2 SYDVKM. Trimming left V 5 bases short and J 6 bases short, with 16 bases between. The CDR3 extends over 14 amino acids. The chain combines TRBV28 with TRBJ1-1; the D gene is possibly TRBD1 (6 bases). Source material: PBMCs. This clonotype was obtained from a man in his fifties with lung cancer. The CDR3 DNA follows: TGTGCCAGCAGTACCCACCAACAGGGCTCTGAAGCTTTCTTT. It specifies CASSTHQQGSEAFF.